This T cell receptor (beta chain) came from a study of tumor and adjacent non-tumor tissue in lung cancer (dated 2018 in TCRdb). Notes on the research overall: By cancer type, the cohort comprised 11 to 12 adenocarcinoma patients, a couple of squamous cell carcinoma patients and 1 small cell lung cancer patient. In total, sequencing yielded over 95 million productive TCRbeta reads, which works out to an average of approximately 4 million reads per sample. The 15 enrolled patients, of whom some ten were men and 5 were women, were aged about 31 to 76 years and were diagnosed with TNM stage I to III disease. The study compared bulk TCRbeta repertoires between lung tumor tissue and matched distant non-tumor lung tissue from some 14 lung cancer patients. For each patient, one tumor sample and one normal lung sample were taken, giving around 31 paired specimens that underwent TCRbeta CDR3 sequencing.

The CDR3, cysteine through phenylalanine, is 13 amino acids long. Kept here is only the CDR3 DNA, which spans 39 bases and is read in frame from base 1. Taken from the germline V gene, the CDR1 and CDR2 loops are SGHAT and FQNNGV. Library construction relied on multiplex PCR. The reads were generated on an Illumina HiSeq 2500. Following protocols modified from ARM-PCR, the researchers constructed TCRbeta libraries through three rounds of nested PCR with primers (Table S4). Before sequencing, PCR products in the 200-500 bp range were cut out of the gel and cleaned up using the QIAquick gel extraction kit. Regarding the original processing steps: Trimmomatic was used to clean the reads, FLASH was used to merge the reads into complete CDR3 sequences, and MiTCR was used to assign the reads to V(D)J germline segments. Clonal diversity was computed as the inverse Simpson's index with VDJtools. In-frame sequences lacking a premature stop codon were counted as productive reads. Using fastp trimming at Q25 and MiXCR clonotype assembly, TCRdb reanalyzed the public sequencing data and kept in-frame beta chains. Rows are unified per CDR3 protein, each entry keeping the most common DNA and genes. TCRdb's processing, not the authors', yielded these V and J calls. The sample table records approximately 90,000 distinct CDR3 sequences; 61% of these occur just once. The ten largest clones take up 15% of the sample.

RNA was isolated from bulk unsorted tissue, and RNA quality was assessed with a NanoDrop ND-1000 and an Agilent 2100. The donors were newly diagnosed lung cancer patients admitted for thoracic surgery in China from August to November 2014 who had not received prior chemotherapy. Anyone who had undergone radiotherapy or chemotherapy before, or who had another cancer at the same time, was left out of the study. Surgical tissue pieces of 1-2 cm3 were preserved in RNAlater solution and stored at -80 °C until use. Overall results and qualifications from the work: TCR diversity was significantly higher in younger patients, and greater tumor TCR diversity was associated with shorter overall survival and shorter disease-free survival. Only approximately 16 patients were included in the cohort, and the need for larger samples and more detailed clinical data was noted by the authors. Tumor tissue showed significantly greater TCR diversity (inverse Simpson) than normal lung tissue (roughly 430 vs 170, P = 0.0075, Mann-Whitney U test). In normal lung, the top 100 clones accounted for a significantly larger cumulative share of the repertoire than in tumor tissue. Because peripheral blood was not sequenced, blood TCRbeta repertoires in the lung cancer patients of the study were not examined. Neither the sequencing platform nor unique molecular identifiers are mentioned in the methods.

In regard to this clonotype: The target of this receptor is not known. One end of the junction does not line up with germline, which may come from a read error.

The rearranged chain carries TRBV11-2 and TRBJ2-7, with the D gene not confidently named. The TCR was taken from a man in his 70s with non-small cell lung cancer. The specimen sequenced was lung tumor tissue. The DNA is as follows: TGTGCCAGCTGCTTAGATCATGTTTACGAGCAGTACTTC. It codes for CASCLDHVYEQYF.